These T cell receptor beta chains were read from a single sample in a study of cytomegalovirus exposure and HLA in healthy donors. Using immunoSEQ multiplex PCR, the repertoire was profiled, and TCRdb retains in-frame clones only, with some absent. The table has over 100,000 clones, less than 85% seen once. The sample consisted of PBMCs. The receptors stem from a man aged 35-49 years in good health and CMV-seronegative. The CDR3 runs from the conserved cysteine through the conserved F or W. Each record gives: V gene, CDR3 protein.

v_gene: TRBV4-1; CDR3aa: CASSPGQGAYEQYF
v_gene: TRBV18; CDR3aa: CASSPTDIDYGYTF
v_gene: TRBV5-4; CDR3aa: CASSAGTGTYNEQFF
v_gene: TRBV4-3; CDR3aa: CASSQTSGVGETQYF
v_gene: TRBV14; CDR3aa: CASSQVGGRTEAFF
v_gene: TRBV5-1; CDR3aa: CASSLAAGEDTQYF
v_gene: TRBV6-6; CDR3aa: CASSSGDTQYF
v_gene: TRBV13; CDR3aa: CASSLGSGRGTEAFF
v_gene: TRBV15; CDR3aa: CATSRDKRQDWAEQFF
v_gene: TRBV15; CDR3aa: CATSSLTYEQYF
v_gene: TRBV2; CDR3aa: CASSAPGPDRGGYGYTF
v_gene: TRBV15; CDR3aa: CATSRGTSGGEETQYF
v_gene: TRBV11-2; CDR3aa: CASSRVKSGLARETQYF
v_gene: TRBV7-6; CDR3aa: CASSFPGSTGELFF
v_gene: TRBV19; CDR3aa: CASSIRGGNQPQHF
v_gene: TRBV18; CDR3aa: CASSEGVATEAFF
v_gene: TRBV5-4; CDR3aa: CASSPQGGGTEAFF
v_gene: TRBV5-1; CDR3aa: CASSLLAGENYEQYF
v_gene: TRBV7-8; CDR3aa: CASSLATGVNTEAFF
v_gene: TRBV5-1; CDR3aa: CASSLGGDGNLAAKNIQYF
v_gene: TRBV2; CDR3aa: CASSPGVGVGQPQHF
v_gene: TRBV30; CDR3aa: CALPGGDTNEKLFF